This paragraph covers one TCR beta chain sequence. Its antigen remains unknown. The data were taken from a study of T cell responses to AZD1222 COVID-19 vaccine. Study results and limitations: Spike-wide vaccine-associated CD4 TCRs dominated at 160-218 and 743-854. The study sampled repertoires only after the peak T cell response. White British donors predominated, females outnumbered males, and clonal diversity was possibly underestimated. Baseline serology detected seropositivity in only six or seven AZD1222 recipients.

Clones were read by immunoSEQ multiplex PCR, and TCRdb kept only the in-frame ones, dropping some. The data contain 70,000 to 85,000 clones, roughly 85% of them singletons. The CDR3 contains 14 residues. Trimming at V came to 5 bases and at J to 0 bases, leaving 3 bases not matched to a gene. Looked up from germline, CDR1 is SQVTM and CDR2 is ANQGSEA. The rearrangement joins TRBV29-1 to TRBJ2-1, with 8 bases lining up with TRBD2. The sample here was peripheral blood, taken 28 days after the second AZD1222 dose. This receptor was identified in an adult who received the AZD1222 COVID-19 vaccine. In DNA, the CDR3 is TGCAGCGTTACTAGCGGCAGCTCCTACAATGAGCAGTTCTTC. Residues: CSVTSGSSYNEQFF.